This T cell receptor (beta chain) was captured by sequencing in a study of shared clonotypes between healthy human individuals. Study-level results: In contrast to clonotypes shared by all four donors, non-shared clonotypes had lower generation probabilities.

It was across several immunoSEQ plates that each subset's genomic DNA was evenly split. This table comes from immunoSEQ multiplex PCR, and its TCRdb copy is limited to in-frame clones, with some not included. The sample has over 2 million clones; about 95% are singletons. V lost 4 bases and J 2 bases, leaving 10 bases between the germline ends. This CDR3 is built from 13 residues. Germline-derived CDR1 and CDR2 are SGDLS and YYNGEE. Note on this clone: The antigen remains unidentified.

The naive CD8 subset, CD45RO-negative cells positively selected for CCR7, excluded terminally differentiated effector memory CD45RA+ cells. Adult Caucasians living in Nashville, Tennessee made up all of the donors. The sequencing input was naive CD8+ T cells sorted from blood. The chain combines TRBV9 with TRBJ2-7, with D tentatively TRBD2 (5 bases). The sequence was obtained from a man in his late teens or twenties in good health. In DNA, the CDR3 is TGTGCCAGCAGCTTTTCGGAGGCCTACGAGCAGTACTTC. Its protein product is CASSFSEAYEQYF.